This T cell receptor beta chain was obtained from a study of blood T cells in healthy people across ages. This clonotype was seen more than once but under ten times. The V end was cut by 3 bases, the J end by 3 bases, with 9 bases between. Germline V gives CDR1 LGHDT, CDR2 YNNKEL (reference sequence). CDR3 length: 13 amino acids. A sample-barcoded 5' primer and a J-beta primer mix were used in a second PCR of about 7 to 11 cycles. MiXCR was run by TCRdb on the 5' RACE reads, yielding one entry per CDR3 protein. This table holds approximately 1.5 million distinct CDR3 sequences, 35% to 45% found once. Extraction of total RNA produced a minimum of 6 micrograms from each sample.

Sample: blood. The receptor's source is a woman in her late teens or twenties in good health. J is TRBJ2-7 and V is TRBV3-1, with D unresolved. The CDR3 spells CASSQATGYEQYF. The CDR3 DNA follows: TGTGCCAGCAGCCAGGCGACTGGCTACGAGCAGTACTTC.